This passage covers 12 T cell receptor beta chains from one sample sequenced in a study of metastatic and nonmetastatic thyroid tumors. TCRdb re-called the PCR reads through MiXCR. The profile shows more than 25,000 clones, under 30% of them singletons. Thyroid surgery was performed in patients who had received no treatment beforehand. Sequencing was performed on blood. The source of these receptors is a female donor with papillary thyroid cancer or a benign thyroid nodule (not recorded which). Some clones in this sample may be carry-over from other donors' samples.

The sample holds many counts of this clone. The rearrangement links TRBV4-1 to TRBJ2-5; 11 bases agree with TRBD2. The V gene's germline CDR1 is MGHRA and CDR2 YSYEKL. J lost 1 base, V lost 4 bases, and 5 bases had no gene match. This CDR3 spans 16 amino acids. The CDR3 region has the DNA TGCGCCAGCAGCCGCCTGACTAGCGGGGTCCAAGAGACCCAGTACTTC. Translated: CASSRLTSGVQETQYF.

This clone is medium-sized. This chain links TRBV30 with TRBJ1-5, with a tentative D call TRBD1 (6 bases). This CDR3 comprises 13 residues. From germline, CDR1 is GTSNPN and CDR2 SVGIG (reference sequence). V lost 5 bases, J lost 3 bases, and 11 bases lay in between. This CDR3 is CAWQTGNNQPQHF. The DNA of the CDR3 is TGTGCCTGGCAGACAGGTAACAATCAGCCCCAGCATTTT. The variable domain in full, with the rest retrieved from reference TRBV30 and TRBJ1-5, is SQTIHQWPATLVQPVGSPLSLECTVEGTSNPNLYWYRQAAGRGLQLLFYSVGIGQISSEVPQNLSASRPQDRQFILSSKKLLLSDSGFYLCAWQTGNNQPQHFGDGTRLSIL.

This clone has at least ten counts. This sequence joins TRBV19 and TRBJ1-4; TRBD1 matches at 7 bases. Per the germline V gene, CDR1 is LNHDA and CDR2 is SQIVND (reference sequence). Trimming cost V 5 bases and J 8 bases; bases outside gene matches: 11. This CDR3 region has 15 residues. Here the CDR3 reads CASSPRGTPREKLFF. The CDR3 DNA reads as TGTGCCAGTAGTCCCAGGGGGACGCCCAGGGAAAAACTGTTTTTT. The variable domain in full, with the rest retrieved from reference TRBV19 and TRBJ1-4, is DGGITQSPKYLFRKEGQNVTLSCEQNLNHDAMYWYRQDPGQGLRLIYYSQIVNDFQKGDIAEGYSVSREKKESFPLTVTSAQKNPTAFYLCASSPRGTPREKLFFGSGTQLSVL.

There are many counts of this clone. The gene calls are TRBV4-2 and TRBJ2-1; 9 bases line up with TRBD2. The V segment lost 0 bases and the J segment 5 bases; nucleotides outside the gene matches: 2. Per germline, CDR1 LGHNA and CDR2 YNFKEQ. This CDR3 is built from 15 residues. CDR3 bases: TGTGCCAGCAGCCAAGAACTAGCGGGTGACAATGAGCAGTTCTTC. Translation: CASSQELAGDNEQFF.

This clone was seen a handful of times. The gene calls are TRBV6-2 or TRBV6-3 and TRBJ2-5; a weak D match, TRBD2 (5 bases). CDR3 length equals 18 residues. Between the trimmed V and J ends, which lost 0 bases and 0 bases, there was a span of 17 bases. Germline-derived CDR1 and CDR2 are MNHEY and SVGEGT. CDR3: CASSYSTTLAGHQETQYF. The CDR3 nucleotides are TGTGCCAGCAGTTACTCGACTACGTTGGCGGGCCACCAAGAGACCCAGTACTTC.

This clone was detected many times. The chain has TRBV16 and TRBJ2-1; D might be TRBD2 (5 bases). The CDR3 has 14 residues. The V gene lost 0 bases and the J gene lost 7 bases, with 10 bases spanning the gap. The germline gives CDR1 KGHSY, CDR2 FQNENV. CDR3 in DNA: TGTGCCAGCAGCCAATCGAGGGCCAGGAATGAGCAGTTCTTC. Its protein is CASSQSRARNEQFF.

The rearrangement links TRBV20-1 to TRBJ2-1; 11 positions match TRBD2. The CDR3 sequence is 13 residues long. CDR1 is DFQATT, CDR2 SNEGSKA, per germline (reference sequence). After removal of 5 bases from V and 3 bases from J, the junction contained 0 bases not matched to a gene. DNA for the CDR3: TGCAGTGCTGGGACTAGCGGCTACAATGAGCAGTTCTTC. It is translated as CSAGTSGYNEQFF.

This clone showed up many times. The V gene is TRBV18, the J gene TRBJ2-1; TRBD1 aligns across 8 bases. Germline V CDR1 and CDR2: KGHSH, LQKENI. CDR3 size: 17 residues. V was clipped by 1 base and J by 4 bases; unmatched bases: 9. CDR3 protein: CASSPRAGGDGYNEQFF. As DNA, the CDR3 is TGTGCCAGCTCACCACGGGCAGGGGGCGACGGATACAATGAGCAGTTCTTC.

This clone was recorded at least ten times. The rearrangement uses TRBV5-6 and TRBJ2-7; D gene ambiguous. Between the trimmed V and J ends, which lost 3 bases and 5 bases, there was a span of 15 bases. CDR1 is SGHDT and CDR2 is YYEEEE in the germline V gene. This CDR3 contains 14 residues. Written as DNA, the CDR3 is TGTGCCAGCAGCTCCCCCAGTCTCCGGGACGAGCAGTACTTC. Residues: CASSSPSLRDEQYF.

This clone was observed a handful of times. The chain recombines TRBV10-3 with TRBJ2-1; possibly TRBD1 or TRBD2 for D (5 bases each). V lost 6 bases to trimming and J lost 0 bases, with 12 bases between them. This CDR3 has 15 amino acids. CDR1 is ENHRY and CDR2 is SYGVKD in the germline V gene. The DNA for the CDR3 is TGTGCCATCAGCGACGGGGCGGACTCCTACAATGAGCAGTTCTTC. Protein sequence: CAISDGADSYNEQFF.

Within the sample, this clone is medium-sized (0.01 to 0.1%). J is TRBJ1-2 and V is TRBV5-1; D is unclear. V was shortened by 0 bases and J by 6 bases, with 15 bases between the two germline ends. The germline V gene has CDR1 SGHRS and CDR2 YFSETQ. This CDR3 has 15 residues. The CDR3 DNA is TGCGCCAGCAGCTTGGGACATCTCGAAACCCATGGCTACACCTTC. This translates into CASSLGHLETHGYTF.

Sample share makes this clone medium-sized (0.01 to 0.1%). CDR3 sequence (DNA): TGTGCCAGCAGGGAACAGGGGGCGATGGGCAATGAGCAGTTCTTC. The encoded protein is CASREQGAMGNEQFF. The rearrangement links TRBV6-1 to TRBJ2-1, with TRBD1 matching over 9 bases. CDR1 and CDR2 (germline): MNHNS, SASEGT. The CDR3 is 15 residues long. Losses at the gene ends were 6 bases for V and 6 bases for J; bases not matched to a gene: 9.